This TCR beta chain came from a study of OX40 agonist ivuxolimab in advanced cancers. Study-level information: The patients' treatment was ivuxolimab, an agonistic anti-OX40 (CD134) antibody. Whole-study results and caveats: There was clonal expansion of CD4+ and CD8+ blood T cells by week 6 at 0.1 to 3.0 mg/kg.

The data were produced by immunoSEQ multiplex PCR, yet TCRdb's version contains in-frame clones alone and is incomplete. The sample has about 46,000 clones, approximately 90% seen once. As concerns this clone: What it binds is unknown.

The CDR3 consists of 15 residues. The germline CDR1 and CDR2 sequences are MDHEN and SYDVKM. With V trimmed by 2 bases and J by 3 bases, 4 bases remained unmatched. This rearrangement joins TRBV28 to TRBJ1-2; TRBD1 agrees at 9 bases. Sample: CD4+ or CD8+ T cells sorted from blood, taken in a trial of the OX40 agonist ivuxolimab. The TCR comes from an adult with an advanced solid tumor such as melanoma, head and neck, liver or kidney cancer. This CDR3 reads CASSLGTGIDYGYTF. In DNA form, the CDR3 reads TGTGCCAGCAGTTTAGGGACAGGGATCGACTATGGCTACACCTTC.